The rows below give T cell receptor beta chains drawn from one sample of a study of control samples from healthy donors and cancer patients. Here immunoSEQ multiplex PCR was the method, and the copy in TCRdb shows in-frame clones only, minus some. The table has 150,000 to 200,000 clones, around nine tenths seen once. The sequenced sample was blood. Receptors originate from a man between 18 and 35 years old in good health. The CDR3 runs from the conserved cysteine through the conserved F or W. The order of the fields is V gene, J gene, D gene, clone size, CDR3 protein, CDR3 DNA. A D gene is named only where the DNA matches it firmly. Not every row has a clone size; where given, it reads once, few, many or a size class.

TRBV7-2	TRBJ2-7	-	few	CASRRPGVGYEQYF	TGTGCCAGCAGGCGACCGGGAGTTGGCTACGAGCAGTACTTC
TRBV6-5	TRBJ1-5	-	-	CASKTGGEQPQHF	TGTGCCAGCAAAACCGGCGGTGAGCAGCCCCAGCATTTT
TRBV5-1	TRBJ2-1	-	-	CASSSREGNNEQFF	TGCGCCAGCAGCTCCAGGGAAGGGAACAATGAGCAGTTCTTC
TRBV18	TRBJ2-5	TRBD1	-	CASSPGTGGETQYF	TGTGCCAGCTCACCAGGGACAGGGGGAGAGACCCAGTACTTC
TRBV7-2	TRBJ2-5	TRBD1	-	CASSWTGYQETQYF	TGTGCCAGCAGCTGGACAGGGTACCAAGAGACCCAGTACTTC
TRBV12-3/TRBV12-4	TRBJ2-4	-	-	CASRPGTPNIQYF	TGTGCCAGCAGGCCGGGGACACCAAACATTCAGTACTTC
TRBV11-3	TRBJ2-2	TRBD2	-	CASSWGLAGGELFF	TGTGCCAGCAGCTGGGGACTAGCGGGCGGGGAGCTGTTTTTT
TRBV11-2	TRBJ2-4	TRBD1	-	CASSSEDRAIGIQYF	TGTGCCAGCAGCTCGGAGGACAGGGCAATAGGCATTCAGTACTTC
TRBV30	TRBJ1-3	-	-	CAWTQTTGNTIYF	TGTGCCTGGACCCAAACTACTGGAAACACCATATATTTT
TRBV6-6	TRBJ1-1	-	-	CASSLAGVGNTEAFF	TGTGCCAGCAGCCTAGCGGGGGTGGGGAACACTGAAGCTTTCTTT
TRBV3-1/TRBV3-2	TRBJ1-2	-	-	CASSPLIGQPGALGYTF	TGTGCCAGCAGCCCTCTTATAGGACAGCCCGGGGCCCTAGGCTACACCTTC
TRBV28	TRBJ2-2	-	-	CASSFWEGANTGELFF	TGTGCCAGCAGTTTTTGGGAGGGGGCTAACACCGGGGAGCTGTTTTTT
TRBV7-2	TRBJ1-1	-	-	CASGRTNTEAFF	TGTGCCAGCGGACGTACGAACACTGAAGCTTTCTTT
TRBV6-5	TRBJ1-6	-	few	CASSFRISSPLHF	TGTGCCAGCAGTTTCAGGATCTCTTCACCCCTCCACTTT
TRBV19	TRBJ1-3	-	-	CASSPRTGRNTIYF	TGTGCCAGTAGTCCAAGGACGGGACGAAACACCATATATTTT
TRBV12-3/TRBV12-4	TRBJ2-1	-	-	CAGSLGYNEQFF	TGTGCCGGCAGCTTAGGGTACAATGAGCAGTTCTTC
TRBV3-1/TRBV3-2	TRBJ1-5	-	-	CASSQEPQNQPQHF	TGTGCCAGCAGCCAAGAGCCGCAAAATCAGCCCCAGCATTTT
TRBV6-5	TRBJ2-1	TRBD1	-	CASSYSTGSDNEQFF	TGTGCCAGCAGTTACTCGACAGGGAGTGACAATGAGCAGTTCTTC
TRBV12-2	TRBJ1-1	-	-	CASRPRRGQMNTEAFF	TGTGCAAGTCGCCCCAGGAGGGGGCAGATGAACACTGAAGCTTTCTTT
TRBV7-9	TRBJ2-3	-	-	CASGGTFDTQYF	TGTGCCAGCGGGGGGACATTCGATACGCAGTATTTT
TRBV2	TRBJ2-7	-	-	CASSESGPPTPF	TGTGCCAGCAGTGAATCAGGGCCCCCGACCCCCTTC
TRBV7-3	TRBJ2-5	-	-	CASSPPSWETQYF	TGTGCCAGCAGCCCACCGAGTTGGGAGACCCAGTACTTC
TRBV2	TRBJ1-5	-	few	CASSVSVGGEPQHF	TGTGCCAGCAGTGTCAGCGTCGGGGGAGAGCCCCAGCATTTT
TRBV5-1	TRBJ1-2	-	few	CASSLPDDRIYGYTF	TGCGCCAGCAGCCTGCCCGATGACAGGATCTATGGCTACACCTTC
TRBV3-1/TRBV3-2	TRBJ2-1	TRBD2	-	CASSPTSGETNEQFF	TGTGCCAGCAGCCCGACTAGCGGGGAGACGAATGAGCAGTTCTTC
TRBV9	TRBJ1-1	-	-	CASSMGPTTPDTEAFF	TGTGCCAGCAGCATGGGCCCCACCACACCGGACACTGAAGCTTTCTTT
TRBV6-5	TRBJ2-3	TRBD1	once	CASSPTGADTQYF	TGTGCCAGCAGTCCGACAGGGGCAGATACGCAGTATTTT
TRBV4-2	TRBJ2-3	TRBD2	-	CASSPSEASGDTDTQYF	TGTGCCAGCAGCCCAAGTGAGGCGAGCGGGGACACAGATACGCAGTATTTT
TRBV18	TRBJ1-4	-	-	CASSPRQGEKLFF	TGTGCCAGCTCACCACGGCAGGGGGAAAAACTGTTTTTT
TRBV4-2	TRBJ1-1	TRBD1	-	CASSQETGLDTEAFF	TGTGCCAGCAGCCAGGAGACAGGGTTAGACACTGAAGCTTTCTTT
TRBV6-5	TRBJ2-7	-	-	CASSSQGDEQYF	TGTGCCAGCAGTTCCCAGGGCGACGAGCAGTACTTC
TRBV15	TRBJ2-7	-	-	CATSRGGLQGGEQYF	TGTGCCACCAGCAGAGGGGGACTACAGGGAGGCGAGCAGTACTTC
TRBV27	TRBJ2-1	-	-	CASSLGNYNEQFF	TGTGCCAGCAGTTTGGGCAACTACAATGAGCAGTTCTTC
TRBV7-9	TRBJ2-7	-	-	CASSLDRRSLNEQYF	TGTGCCAGCAGCTTGGACAGACGATCCCTGAACGAGCAGTACTTC
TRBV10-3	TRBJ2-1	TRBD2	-	CAISSPSGGRDNEQFF	TGTGCCATCAGCTCTCCTAGCGGGGGTCGTGACAATGAGCAGTTCTTC
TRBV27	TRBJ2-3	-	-	CASSLRGFGDTQYF	TGTGCCAGCAGTCTAAGGGGTTTTGGGGATACGCAGTATTTT